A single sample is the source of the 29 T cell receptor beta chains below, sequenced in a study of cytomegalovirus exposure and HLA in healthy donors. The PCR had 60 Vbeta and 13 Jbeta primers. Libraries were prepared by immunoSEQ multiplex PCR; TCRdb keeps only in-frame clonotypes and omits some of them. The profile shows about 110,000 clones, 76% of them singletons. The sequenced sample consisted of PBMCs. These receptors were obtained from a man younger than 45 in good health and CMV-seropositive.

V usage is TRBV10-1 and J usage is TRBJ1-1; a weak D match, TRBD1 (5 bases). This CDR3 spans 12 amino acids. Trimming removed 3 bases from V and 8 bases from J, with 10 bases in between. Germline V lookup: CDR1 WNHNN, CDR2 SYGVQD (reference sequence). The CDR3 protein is CASSDGGMEAFF. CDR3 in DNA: TGCGCCAGCAGTGATGGGGGGATGGAAGCTTTCTTT.

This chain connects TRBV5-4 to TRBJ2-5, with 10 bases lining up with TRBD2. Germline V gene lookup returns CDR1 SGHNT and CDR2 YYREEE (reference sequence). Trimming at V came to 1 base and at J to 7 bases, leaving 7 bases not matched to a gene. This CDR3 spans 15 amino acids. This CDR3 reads CASSLPSGGNPTQYF. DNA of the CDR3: TGTGCCAGCAGCTTGCCTAGCGGGGGCAACCCGACCCAGTACTTC.

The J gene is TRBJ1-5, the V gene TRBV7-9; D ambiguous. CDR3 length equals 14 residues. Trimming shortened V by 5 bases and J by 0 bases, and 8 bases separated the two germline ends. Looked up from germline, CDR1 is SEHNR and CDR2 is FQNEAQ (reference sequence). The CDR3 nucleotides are TGTGCCAGCAGCCCCTCTCCTAGCAATCAGCCCCAGCATTTT. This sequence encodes CASSPSPSNQPQHF.

The CDR3 coding sequence is TGTGCCAGCGGGGGCAGGGGCGTAGGCACCGGGGAGCTGTTTTTT. This encodes CASGGRGVGTGELFF. The genes are TRBV28 and TRBJ2-2; a weak D match, TRBD1 (6 bases). CDR3 length: 15 residues. V shed 8 bases and J shed 4 bases, with 17 bases lying between them. Germline CDR1 and CDR2: MDHEN and SYDVKM.

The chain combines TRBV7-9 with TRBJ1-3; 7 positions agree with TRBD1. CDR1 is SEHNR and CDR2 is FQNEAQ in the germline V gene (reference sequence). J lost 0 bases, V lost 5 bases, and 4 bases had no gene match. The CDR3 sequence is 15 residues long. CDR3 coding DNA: TGTGCCAGCAGCGCGACAGGGAACTCTGGAAACACCATATATTTT. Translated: CASSATGNSGNTIYF.

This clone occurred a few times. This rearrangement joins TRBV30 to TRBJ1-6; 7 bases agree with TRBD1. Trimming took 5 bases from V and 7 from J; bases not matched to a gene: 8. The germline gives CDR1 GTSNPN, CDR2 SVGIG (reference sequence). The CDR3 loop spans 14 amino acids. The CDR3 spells CAWRQGTGNSPLHF. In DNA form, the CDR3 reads TGTGCCTGGCGACAGGGAACGGGAAATTCACCCCTCCACTTT.

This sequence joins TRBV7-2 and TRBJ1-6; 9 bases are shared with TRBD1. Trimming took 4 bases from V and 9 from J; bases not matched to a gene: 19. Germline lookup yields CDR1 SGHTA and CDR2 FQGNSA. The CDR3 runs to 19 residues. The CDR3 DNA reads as TGTGCCAGCAGCTCGCAAGGCCGGGACAGGGTATGGGAGGGTTCACCCCTCCACTTT. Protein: CASSSQGRDRVWEGSPLHF. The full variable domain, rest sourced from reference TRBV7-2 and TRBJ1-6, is GAGVSQSPSNKVTEKGKDVELRCDPISGHTALYWYRQSLGQGLEFLIYFQGNSAPDKSGLPSDRFSAERTGGSVSTLTIQRTQQEDSAVYLCASSSQGRDRVWEGSPLHFGNGTRLTVT.

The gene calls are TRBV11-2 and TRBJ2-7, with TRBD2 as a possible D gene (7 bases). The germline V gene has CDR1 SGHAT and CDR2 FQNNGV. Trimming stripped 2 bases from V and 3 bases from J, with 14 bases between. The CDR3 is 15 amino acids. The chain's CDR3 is CASSLTGGPSYEQYF. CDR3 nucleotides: TGTGCCAGCAGCTTAACGGGGGGCCCTAGCTACGAGCAGTACTTC.

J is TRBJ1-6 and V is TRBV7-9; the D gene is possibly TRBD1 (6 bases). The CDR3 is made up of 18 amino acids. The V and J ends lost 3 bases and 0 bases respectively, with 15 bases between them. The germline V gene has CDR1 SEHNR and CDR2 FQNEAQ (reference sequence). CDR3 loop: CASSFAPGASSYNSPLHF. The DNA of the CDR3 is TGTGCCAGCAGCTTTGCCCCAGGGGCCAGCTCCTATAATTCACCCCTCCACTTT.

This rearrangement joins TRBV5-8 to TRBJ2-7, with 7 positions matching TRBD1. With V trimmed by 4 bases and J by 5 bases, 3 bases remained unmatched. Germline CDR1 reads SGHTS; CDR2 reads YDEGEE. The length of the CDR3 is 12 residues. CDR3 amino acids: CASSLQGDEQYF. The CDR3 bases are TGTGCCAGCAGCCTTCAGGGGGACGAGCAGTACTTC.

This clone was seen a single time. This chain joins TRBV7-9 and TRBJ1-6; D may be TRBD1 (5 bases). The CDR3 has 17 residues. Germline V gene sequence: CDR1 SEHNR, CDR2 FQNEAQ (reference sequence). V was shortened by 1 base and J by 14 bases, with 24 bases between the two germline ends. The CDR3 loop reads CASSLDSWAGGERTLHF. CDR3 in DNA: TGTGCCAGCAGCTTAGATAGTTGGGCAGGAGGGGAGAGGACCCTCCACTTT.

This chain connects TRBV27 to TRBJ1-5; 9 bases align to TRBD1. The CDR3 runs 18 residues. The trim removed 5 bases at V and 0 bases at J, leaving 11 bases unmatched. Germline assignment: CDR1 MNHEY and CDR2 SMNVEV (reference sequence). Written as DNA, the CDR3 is TGTGCCAGCAGTCCCGGGACAGGGTTAGGATATAGCAATCAGCCCCAGCATTTT. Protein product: CASSPGTGLGYSNQPQHF.

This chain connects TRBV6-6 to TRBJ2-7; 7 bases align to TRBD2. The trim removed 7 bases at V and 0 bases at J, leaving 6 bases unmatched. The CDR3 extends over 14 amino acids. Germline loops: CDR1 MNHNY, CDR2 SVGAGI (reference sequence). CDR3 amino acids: CASMRGGSSYEQYF. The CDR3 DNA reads TGTGCCAGCATGAGGGGCGGGAGCTCCTACGAGCAGTACTTC.

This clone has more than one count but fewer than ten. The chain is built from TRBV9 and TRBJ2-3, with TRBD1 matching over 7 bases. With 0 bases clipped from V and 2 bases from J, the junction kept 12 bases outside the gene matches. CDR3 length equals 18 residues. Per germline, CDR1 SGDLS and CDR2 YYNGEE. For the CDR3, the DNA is TGTGCCAGCAGCGTAGGCCCTATACCAGGGGGTCCCACAGATACGCAGTATTTT. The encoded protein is CASSVGPIPGGPTDTQYF.

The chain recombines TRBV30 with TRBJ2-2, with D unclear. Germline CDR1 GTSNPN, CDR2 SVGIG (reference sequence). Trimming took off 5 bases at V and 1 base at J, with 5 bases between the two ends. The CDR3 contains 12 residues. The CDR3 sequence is CAWSQNTGELFF. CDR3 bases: TGTGCCTGGTCCCAGAACACCGGGGAGCTGTTTTTT.

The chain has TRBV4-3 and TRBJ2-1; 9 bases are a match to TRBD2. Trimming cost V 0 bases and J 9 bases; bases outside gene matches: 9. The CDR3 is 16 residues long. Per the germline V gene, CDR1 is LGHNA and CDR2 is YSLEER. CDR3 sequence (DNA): TGCGCCAGCAGCCAAGATATTGGCGGGGGGGGAGGTGAGCAGTTCTTC. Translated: CASSQDIGGGGGEQFF.

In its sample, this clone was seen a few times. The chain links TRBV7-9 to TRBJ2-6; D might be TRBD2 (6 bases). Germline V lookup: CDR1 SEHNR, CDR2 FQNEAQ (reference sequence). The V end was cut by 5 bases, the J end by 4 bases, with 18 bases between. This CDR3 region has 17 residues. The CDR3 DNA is TGTGCCAGCAGCGGGGCAGGGAGGAGATCGGGGGCCAACGTCCTGACTTTC. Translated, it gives CASSGAGRRSGANVLTF.

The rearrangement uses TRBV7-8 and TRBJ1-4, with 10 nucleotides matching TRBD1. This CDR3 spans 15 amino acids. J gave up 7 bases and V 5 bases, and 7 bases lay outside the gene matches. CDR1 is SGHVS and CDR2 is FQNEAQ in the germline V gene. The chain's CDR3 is CASSISGTGVEKLFF. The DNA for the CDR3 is TGTGCCAGCAGCATTAGCGGGACAGGGGTTGAAAAACTGTTTTTT.

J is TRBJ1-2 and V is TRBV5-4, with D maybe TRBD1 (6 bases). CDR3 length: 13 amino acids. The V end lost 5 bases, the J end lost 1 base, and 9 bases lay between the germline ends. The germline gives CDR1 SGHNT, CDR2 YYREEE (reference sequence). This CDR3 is CASSMDSNYGYTF. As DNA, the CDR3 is TGTGCCAGCAGTATGGACAGTAACTATGGCTACACCTTC.

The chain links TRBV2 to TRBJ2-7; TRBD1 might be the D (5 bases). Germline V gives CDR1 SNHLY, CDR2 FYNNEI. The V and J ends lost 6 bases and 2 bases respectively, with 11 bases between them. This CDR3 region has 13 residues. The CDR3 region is CASRTDMAYEQYF. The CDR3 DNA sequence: TGTGCCAGCAGGACAGATATGGCCTACGAGCAGTACTTC.

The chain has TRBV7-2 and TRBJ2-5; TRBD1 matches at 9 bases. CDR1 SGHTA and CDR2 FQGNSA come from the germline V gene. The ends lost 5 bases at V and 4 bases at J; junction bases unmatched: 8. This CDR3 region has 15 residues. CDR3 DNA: TGTGCCAGCAGCCCCTGGGGACAGGGACGAGAGACCCAGTACTTC. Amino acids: CASSPWGQGRETQYF.

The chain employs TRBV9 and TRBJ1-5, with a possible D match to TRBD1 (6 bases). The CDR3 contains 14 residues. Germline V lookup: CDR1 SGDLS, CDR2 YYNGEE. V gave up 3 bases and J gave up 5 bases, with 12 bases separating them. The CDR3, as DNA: TGTGCCAGCAGCGAGGGACACCACGATCAGCCCCAGCATTTT. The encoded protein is CASSEGHHDQPQHF. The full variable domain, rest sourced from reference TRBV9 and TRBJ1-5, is DSGVTQTPKHLITATGQRVTLRCSPRSGDLSVYWYQQSLDQGLQFLIQYYNGEERAKGNILERFSAQQFPDLHSELNLSSLELGDSALYFCASSEGHHDQPQHFGDGTRLSIL.

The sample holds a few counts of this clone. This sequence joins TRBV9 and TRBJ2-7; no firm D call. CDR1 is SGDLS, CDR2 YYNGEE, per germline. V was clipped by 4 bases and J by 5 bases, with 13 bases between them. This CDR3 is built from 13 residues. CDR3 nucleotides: TGTGCCAGCAGCCTCAACCCGCCGGACGAGCAGTACTTC. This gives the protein CASSLNPPDEQYF.

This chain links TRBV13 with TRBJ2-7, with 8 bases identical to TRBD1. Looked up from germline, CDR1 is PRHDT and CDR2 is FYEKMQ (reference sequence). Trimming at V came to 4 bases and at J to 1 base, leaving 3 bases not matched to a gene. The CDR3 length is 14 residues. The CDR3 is CASSYGDRSYEQYF. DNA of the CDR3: TGTGCCAGCAGCTACGGGGACAGGTCCTACGAGCAGTACTTC.

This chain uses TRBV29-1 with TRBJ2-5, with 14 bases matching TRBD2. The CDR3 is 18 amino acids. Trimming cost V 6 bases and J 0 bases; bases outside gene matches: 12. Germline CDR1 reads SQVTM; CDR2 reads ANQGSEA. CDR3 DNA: TGCAGCGTAGCTCCGGGACTAGCGGGGGCCTGGTACCAAGAGACCCAGTACTTC. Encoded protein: CSVAPGLAGAWYQETQYF.

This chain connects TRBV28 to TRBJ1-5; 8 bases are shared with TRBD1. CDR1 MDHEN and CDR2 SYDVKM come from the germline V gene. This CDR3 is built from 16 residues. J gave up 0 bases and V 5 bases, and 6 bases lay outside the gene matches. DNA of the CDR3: TGTGCCAGCAGTCTGTACAGGGGGGATAGCAATCAGCCCCAGCATTTT. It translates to CASSLYRGDSNQPQHF.

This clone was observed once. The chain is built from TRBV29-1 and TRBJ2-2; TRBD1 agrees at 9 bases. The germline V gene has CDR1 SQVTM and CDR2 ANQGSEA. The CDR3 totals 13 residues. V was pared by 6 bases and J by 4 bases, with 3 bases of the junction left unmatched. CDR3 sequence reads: CSVDRGGTGELFF. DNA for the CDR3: TGCAGCGTGGACAGGGGCGGCACCGGGGAGCTGTTTTTT.

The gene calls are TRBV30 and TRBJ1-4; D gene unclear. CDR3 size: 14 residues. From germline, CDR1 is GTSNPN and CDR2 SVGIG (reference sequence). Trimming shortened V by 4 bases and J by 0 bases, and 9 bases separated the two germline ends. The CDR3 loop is CAWTWAATNEKLFF. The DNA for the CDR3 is TGTGCCTGGACGTGGGCTGCAACTAATGAAAAACTGTTTTTT.

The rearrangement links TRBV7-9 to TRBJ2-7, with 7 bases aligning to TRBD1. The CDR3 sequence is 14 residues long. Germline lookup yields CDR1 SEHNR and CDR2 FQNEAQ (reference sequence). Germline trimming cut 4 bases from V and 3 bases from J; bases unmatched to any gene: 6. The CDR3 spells CASSSPGQSYEQYF. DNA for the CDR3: TGTGCCAGCAGCTCCCCGGGACAGAGCTACGAGCAGTACTTC.